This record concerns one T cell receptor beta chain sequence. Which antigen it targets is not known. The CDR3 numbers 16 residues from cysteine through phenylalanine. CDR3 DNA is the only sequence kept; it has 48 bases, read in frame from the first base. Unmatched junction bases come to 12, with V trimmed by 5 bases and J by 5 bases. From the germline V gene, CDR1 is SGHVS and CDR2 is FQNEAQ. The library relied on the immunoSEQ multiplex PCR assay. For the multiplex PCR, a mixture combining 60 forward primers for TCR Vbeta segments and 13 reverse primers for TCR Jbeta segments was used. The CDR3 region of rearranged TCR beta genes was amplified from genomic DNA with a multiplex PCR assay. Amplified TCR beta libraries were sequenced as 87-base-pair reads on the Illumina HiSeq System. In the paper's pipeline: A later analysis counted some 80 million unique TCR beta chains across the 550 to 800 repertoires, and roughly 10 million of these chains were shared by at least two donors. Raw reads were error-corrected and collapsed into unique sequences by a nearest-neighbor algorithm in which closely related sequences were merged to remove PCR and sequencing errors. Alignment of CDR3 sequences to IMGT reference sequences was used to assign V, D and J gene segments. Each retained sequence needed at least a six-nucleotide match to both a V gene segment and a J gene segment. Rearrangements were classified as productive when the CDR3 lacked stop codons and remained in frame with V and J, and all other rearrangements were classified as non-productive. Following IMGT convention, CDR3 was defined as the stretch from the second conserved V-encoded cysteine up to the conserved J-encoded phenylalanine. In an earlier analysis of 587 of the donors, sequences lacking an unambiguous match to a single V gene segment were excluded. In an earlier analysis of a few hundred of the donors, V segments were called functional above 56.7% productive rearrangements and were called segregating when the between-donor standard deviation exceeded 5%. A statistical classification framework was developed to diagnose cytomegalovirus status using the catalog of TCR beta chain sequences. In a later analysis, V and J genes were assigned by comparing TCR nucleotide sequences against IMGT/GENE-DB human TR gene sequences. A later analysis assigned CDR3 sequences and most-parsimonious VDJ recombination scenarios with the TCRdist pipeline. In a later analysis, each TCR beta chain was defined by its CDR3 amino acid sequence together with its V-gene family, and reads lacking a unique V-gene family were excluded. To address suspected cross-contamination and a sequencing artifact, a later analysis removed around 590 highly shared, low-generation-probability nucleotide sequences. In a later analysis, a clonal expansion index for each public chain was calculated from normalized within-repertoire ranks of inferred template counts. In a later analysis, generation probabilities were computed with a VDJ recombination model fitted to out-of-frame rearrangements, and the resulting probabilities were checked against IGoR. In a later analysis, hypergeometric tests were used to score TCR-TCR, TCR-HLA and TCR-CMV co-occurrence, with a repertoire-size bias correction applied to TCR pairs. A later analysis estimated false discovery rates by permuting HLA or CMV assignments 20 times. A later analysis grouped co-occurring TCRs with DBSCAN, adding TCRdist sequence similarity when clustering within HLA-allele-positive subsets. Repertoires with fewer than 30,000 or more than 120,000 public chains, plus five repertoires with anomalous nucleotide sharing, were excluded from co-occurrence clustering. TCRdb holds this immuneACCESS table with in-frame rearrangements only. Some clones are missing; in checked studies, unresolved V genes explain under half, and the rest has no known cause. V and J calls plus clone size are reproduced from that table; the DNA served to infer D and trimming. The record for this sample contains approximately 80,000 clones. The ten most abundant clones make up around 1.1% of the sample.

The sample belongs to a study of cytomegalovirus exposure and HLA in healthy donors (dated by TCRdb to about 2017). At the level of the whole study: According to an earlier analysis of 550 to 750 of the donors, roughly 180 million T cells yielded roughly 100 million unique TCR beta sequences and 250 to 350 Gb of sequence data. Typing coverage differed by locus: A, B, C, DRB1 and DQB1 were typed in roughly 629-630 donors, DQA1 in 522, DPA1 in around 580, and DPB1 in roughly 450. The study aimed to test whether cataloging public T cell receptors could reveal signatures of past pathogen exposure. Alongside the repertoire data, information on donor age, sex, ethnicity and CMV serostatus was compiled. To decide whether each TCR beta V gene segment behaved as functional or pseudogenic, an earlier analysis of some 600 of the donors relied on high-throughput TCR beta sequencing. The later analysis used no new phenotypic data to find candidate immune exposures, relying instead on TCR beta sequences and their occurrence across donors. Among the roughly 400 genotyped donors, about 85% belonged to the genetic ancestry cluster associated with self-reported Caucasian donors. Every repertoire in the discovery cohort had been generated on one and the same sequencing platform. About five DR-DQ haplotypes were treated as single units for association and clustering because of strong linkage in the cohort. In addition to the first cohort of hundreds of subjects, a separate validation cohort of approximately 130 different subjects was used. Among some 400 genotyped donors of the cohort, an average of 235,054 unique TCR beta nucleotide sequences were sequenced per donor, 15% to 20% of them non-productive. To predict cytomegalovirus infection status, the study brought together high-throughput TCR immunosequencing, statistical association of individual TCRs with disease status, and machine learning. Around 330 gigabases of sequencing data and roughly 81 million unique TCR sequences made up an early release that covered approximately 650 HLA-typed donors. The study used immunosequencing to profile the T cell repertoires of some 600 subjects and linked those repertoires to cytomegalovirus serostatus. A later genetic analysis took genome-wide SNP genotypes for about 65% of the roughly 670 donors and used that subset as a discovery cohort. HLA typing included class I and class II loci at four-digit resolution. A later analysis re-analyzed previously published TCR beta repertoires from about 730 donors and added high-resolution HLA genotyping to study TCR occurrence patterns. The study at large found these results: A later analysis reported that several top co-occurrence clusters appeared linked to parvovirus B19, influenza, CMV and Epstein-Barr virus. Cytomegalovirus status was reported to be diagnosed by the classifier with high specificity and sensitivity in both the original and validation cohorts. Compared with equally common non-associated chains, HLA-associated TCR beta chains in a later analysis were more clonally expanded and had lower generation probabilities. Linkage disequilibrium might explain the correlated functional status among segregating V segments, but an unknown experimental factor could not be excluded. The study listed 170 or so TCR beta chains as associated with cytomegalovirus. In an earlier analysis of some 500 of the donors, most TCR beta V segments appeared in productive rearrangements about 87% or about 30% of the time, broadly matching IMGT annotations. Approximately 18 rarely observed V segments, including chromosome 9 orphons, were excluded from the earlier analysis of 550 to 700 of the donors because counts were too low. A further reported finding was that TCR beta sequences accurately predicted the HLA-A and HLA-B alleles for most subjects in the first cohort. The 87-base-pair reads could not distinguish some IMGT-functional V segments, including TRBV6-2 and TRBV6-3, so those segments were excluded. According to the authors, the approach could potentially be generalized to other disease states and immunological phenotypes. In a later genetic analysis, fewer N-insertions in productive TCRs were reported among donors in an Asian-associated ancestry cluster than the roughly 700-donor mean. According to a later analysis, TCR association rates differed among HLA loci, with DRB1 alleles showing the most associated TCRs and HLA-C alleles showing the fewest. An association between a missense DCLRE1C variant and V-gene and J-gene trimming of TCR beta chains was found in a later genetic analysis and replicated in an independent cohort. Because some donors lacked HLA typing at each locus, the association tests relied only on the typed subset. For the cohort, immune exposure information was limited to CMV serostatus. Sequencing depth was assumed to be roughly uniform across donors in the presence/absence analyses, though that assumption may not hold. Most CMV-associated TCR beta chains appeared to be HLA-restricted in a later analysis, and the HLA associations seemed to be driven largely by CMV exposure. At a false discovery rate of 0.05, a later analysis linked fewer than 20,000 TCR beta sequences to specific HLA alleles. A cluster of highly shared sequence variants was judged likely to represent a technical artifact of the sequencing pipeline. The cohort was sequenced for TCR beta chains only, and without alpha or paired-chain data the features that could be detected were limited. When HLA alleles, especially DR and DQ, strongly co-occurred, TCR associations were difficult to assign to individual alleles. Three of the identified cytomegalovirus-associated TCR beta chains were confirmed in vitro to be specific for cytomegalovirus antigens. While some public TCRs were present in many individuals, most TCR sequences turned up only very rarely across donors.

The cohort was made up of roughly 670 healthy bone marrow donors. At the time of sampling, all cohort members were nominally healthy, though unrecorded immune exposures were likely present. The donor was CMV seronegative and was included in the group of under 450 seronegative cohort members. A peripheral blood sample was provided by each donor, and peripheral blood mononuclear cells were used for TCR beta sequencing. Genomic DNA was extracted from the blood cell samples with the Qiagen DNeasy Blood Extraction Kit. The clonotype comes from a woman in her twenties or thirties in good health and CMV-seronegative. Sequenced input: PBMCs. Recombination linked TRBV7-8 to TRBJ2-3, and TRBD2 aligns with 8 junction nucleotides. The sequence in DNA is TGTGCCAGCAGCGAACTAGCGGCGGGGCGTGGAGATACGCAGTATTTT. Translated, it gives CASSELAAGRGDTQYF.